This TCR beta chain is from a study of patients and donors after allogeneic stem cell transplantation (dated by TCRdb to 2018 to 2020). A note on this clonotype: This receptor's antigen is unknown. No much larger clonotype is one base removed from it; base qualities were not supplied.

The library relied on RT-PCR. Instrument used: NextSeq 550. TCRdb itself trimmed the public reads at Q25 with fastp, ran MiXCR and retained productive beta chains. Merged by CDR3 protein, the rows form single entries marked with the most common genes and DNA. Across this sample there are 900,000 to 1,000,000 distinct CDR3 sequences, with roughly 18% seen only once. The ten largest account for 6% of the sample. CDR1 and CDR2, per the germline V gene, are MNHNS and SASEGT. The CDR3 holds 13 amino acids from the cysteine to the phenylalanine. The DNA shown is the 39-base CDR3, in frame from base 1. V trim: 4 bases; J trim: 6 bases; unmatched bases: 4.

The source is a human donor who was either an allogeneic HSCT recipient or a stem cell or donor lymphocyte infusion donor (not recorded which). It is not recorded whose cells these are; they may come from a transplant donor. Input material: blood, either unsorted or a sorted T cell fraction (not recorded which). The chain is made from TRBV6-1 and TRBJ1-1, with 8 central nucleotides matching TRBD1. The CDR3 here reads CASSASRGPEAFF. The bases are TGTGCCAGCAGTGCGAGCAGGGGGCCTGAAGCTTTCTTT.